Shown below are 32 T cell receptor beta chains from a single sample sequenced in a study of T-cell reconstitution after alpha-beta-depleted transplantation in children. Construction of the TCRbeta library involved unique molecular identifiers. A single record per CDR3 protein comes from TCRdb applying MiXCR to the PCR reads. The sample has 640,000 or so distinct CDR3 sequences; approximately 17% are singletons. The source was PBMCs from the stem cell graft donor, collected from the stem cell graft. These receptors all stem from a human donor who donated a stem cell graft to a child with acute myeloid leukemia.

This clonotype was observed at least ten times. This chain's CDR3 is CSARGGTGGAYNSPLHF. The CDR3, as DNA: TGCAGTGCTAGAGGAGGGACAGGGGGCGCCTATAATTCACCCCTCCACTTT. The V call is TRBV20-1, the J call TRBJ1-6, with 12 bases aligning to TRBD1. The CDR3 covers 17 residues. The germline V gene encodes CDR1 DFQATT and CDR2 SNEGSKA (reference sequence). The V gene end was trimmed by 1 base and the J gene end by 2 bases; junction bases not matched to a gene: 3.

This clonotype was found a few times. This sequence joins TRBV5-5 and TRBJ2-2; D gene ambiguous. Germline V gene data show CDR1 as SGHKS and CDR2 as YYEKEE (reference sequence). There are 16 residues in the CDR3. The ends were cut back, 4 bases at V and 0 bases at J, with 13 bases in the middle. The CDR3 DNA reads TGTGCCAGCAGCCCTATCGACGGTCCGAACACCGGGGAGCTGTTTTTT. This sequence encodes CASSPIDGPNTGELFF.

This chain connects TRBV9 to TRBJ1-6; 7 bases fit TRBD1. After removal of 3 bases from V and 9 bases from J, the junction contained 3 bases not matched to a gene. This CDR3 contains 13 residues. Looked up from germline, CDR1 is SGDLS and CDR2 is YYNGEE. The CDR3 spells CASSGQGGSPLHF. Here the CDR3 DNA reads TGTGCCAGCAGCGGACAGGGAGGTTCACCCCTCCACTTT.

This clonotype was picked up many times. The V gene is TRBV20-1, the J gene TRBJ1-1, with D unresolved. Germline-derived CDR1 and CDR2 are DFQATT and SNEGSKA (reference sequence). The CDR3 is made up of 14 amino acids. The V and J ends lost 3 bases and 0 bases respectively, with 11 bases between them. The CDR3 spells CSASRRQMNTEAFF. The CDR3 nucleotides are TGCAGTGCTAGCAGACGGCAGATGAACACTGAAGCTTTCTTT.

This clonotype was detected many times. This rearrangement joins TRBV20-1 to TRBJ2-2; D is unclear. CDR3 size: 15 residues. CDR1 DFQATT and CDR2 SNEGSKA come from the germline V gene (reference sequence). V was shortened by 6 bases and J by 5 bases, with 19 bases between the two germline ends. CDR3: CSATVAGLGTGELFF. As DNA, the CDR3 is TGCAGTGCCACTGTGGCCGGGCTCGGAACCGGGGAGCTGTTTTTT.

This clonotype was counted many times. This chain uses TRBV20-1 with TRBJ1-2, with a tentative D call TRBD1 (5 bases). Germline V gene sequence: CDR1 DFQATT, CDR2 SNEGSKA (reference sequence). The ends were cut back, 2 bases at V and 4 bases at J, with 17 bases in the middle. There are 15 residues in the CDR3. The CDR3 DNA is TGCAGTGCTAGACTCGACAGACCCGGGTTCTATGGCTACACCTTC. Its protein product is CSARLDRPGFYGYTF.

At least ten counts were recorded for this clonotype. CDR3 residues: CASSVTGLSLYNEQFF. The CDR3 nucleotides read TGTGCCAGCAGCGTAACGGGACTAAGCTTATACAATGAGCAGTTCTTC. The gene calls are TRBV7-6 and TRBJ2-1; 7 bases line up with TRBD2. After removal of 5 bases from V and 4 bases from J, the junction contained 11 bases not matched to a gene. The length of the CDR3 is 16 residues. CDR1 and CDR2 from the germline V gene are SGHVS and FNYEAQ.

This sequence joins TRBV7-8 and TRBJ2-1; D remains unclear. The CDR3 sequence is 14 residues long. Germline lookup yields CDR1 SGHVS and CDR2 FQNEAQ. The V end lost 5 bases, the J end lost 4 bases, and 12 bases lay between the germline ends. CDR3 coding DNA: TGTGCCAGCAGCATTATTGGACGGTACAATGAGCAGTTCTTC. Its protein product is CASSIIGRYNEQFF.

This chain uses TRBV20-1 with TRBJ1-4; perhaps TRBD1 as D (5 bases). This CDR3 comprises 16 residues. Germline-derived CDR1 and CDR2 are DFQATT and SNEGSKA (reference sequence). V gave up 1 base and J gave up 4 bases, with 16 bases separating them. The CDR3 here is CSARGAPGLINEKLFF. For the CDR3, the DNA is TGCAGTGCTAGAGGGGCTCCGGGACTTATTAATGAAAAACTGTTTTTT.

This clonotype was seen a few times. The genes are TRBV12-3 or TRBV12-4 and TRBJ2-1, with D possibly TRBD2 on 5 matching bases. Trimming took off 5 bases at V and 5 bases at J, with 10 bases between the two ends. CDR3 length: 13 amino acids. As DNA, the CDR3 is TGTGCCAGCAGTCATTCGACTAACAATGAGCAGTTCTTC. Protein sequence: CASSHSTNNEQFF.

This sequence joins TRBV15 and TRBJ2-7; 8 bases map to TRBD1. Germline V gives CDR1 LNHNV, CDR2 YYDKDF (reference sequence). Trimming at V came to 2 bases and at J to 3 bases, leaving 9 bases not matched to a gene. The length of the CDR3 is 16 residues. The CDR3 DNA reads TGTGCCACCAGCAGATCAGACAGGGGAGGAGGCTACGAGCAGTACTTC. Protein sequence: CATSRSDRGGGYEQYF.

This clonotype was observed many times. V usage is TRBV5-6 and J usage is TRBJ1-1; D gene ambiguous. CDR1 and CDR2 from the germline V gene are SGHDT and YYEEEE. Trimming cost V 4 bases and J 1 base, with 5 bases left between them. The CDR3 loop spans 12 amino acids. The CDR3 protein is CASSHTNTEAFF. CDR3 nucleotide sequence: TGTGCCAGCAGCCATACGAACACTGAAGCTTTCTTT.

The CDR3 coding sequence is TGCAGTGCTAATCATGGGGGAAACACCATATATTTT. This translates into CSANHGGNTIYF. This chain links TRBV20-1 with TRBJ1-3; D call uncertain. CDR3 length equals 12 residues. Looked up from germline, CDR1 is DFQATT and CDR2 is SNEGSKA (reference sequence). Trimming removed 4 bases at V and 4 bases at J, with 8 bases between.

This chain joins TRBV4-2 and TRBJ2-3; 9 positions agree with TRBD2. After removal of 0 bases from V and 5 bases from J, the junction contained 9 bases not matched to a gene. Germline lookup yields CDR1 LGHNA and CDR2 YNFKEQ. This CDR3 comprises 17 residues. This CDR3 reads CASSQDGRGGLEDTQYF. CDR3 DNA sequence: TGTGCCAGCAGCCAAGATGGGCGGGGGGGCCTTGAAGATACGCAGTATTTT.

The chain uses TRBV29-1 and TRBJ2-5, with TRBD2 as a possible D gene (6 bases). The ends were cut back, 5 bases at V and 2 bases at J, with 15 bases in the middle. Per the germline V gene, CDR1 is SQVTM and CDR2 is ANQGSEA. The length of the CDR3 is 14 residues. The CDR3: CSVWAGGKQETQYF. The CDR3 nucleotides read TGCAGCGTTTGGGCCGGGGGTAAACAAGAGACCCAGTACTTC.

This clonotype was seen ten or more times. The chain uses TRBV10-3 and TRBJ2-7, with D unresolved. Germline lookup yields CDR1 ENHRY and CDR2 SYGVKD. V lost 10 bases to trimming and J lost 0 bases, with 25 bases between them. CDR3 size: 17 residues. The CDR3 DNA reads as TGTGCCACCATGGATCCCCTTAAACAGCAATCCTCCTACGAGCAGTACTTC. This codes for CATMDPLKQQSSYEQYF.

This clonotype has a count of ten or more. The chain uses TRBV20-1 and TRBJ1-2; no clear D. The CDR3 has 18 residues. Trimming removed 3 bases at V and 0 bases at J, with 23 bases between. The germline V gene encodes CDR1 DFQATT and CDR2 SNEGSKA (reference sequence). The CDR3 DNA reads TGCAGTGCTAGCGCCCTCTGGCAGCCGGAATTTACTAACTATGGCTACACCTTC. It encodes CSASALWQPEFTNYGYTF.

Points on this clonotype: A much bigger clone sits one base away, suggesting this may be a read error. The rearrangement joins TRBV20-1 to TRBJ1-5, with TRBD1 identical over 7 bases. The CDR3 extends over 15 amino acids. The germline CDR1 and CDR2 sequences are DFQATT and SNEGSKA (reference sequence). CDR3 coding DNA: TGCAGTGCTAGAGCAGACAGGGTTAGCAATCAGCCCCGGCATTTT. It translates to CSARADRVSNQPRHF.

The chain joins TRBV20-1 to TRBJ2-4, with TRBD2 matching over 11 bases. Trimming removed 6 bases from V and 0 bases from J; junction bases left unmatched: 10. CDR3 length: 17 amino acids. CDR1 DFQATT and CDR2 SNEGSKA come from the germline V gene (reference sequence). This CDR3 reads CSATLAGGPLAKNIQYF. As DNA, the CDR3 is TGCAGTGCAACTCTAGCGGGGGGCCCGCTAGCCAAAAACATTCAGTACTTC.

This clonotype has more than one count but fewer than ten. V and J are TRBV7-8 and TRBJ2-1; D is possibly TRBD1 (6 bases). V was clipped by 4 bases and J by 3 bases, with 13 bases between them. Germline V CDR1 and CDR2: SGHVS, FQNEAQ. This CDR3 has 15 residues. The CDR3 coding sequence is TGTGCCAGCAGCTCCGGACAGACGAACTACAATGAGCAGTTCTTC. It yields the protein CASSSGQTNYNEQFF.

Ten or more counts support this clonotype. The chain joins TRBV20-1 to TRBJ2-3; D possibly corresponds to TRBD2 (5 bases). This CDR3 is built from 16 residues. Germline V CDR1 and CDR2: DFQATT, SNEGSKA (reference sequence). Trimming stripped 1 base from V and 0 bases from J, with 14 bases between. CDR3 protein: CSARGAGGWSTDTQYF. The CDR3 bases are TGCAGTGCTAGAGGGGCCGGCGGGTGGAGCACAGATACGCAGTATTTT.

There are many counts of this clonotype. The CDR3 nucleotides are TGTGCCAGCAGCGTCGACCTTAACACTGAAGCTTTCTTT. Translated: CASSVDLNTEAFF. The chain joins TRBV9 to TRBJ1-1; D gene ambiguous. CDR3 length equals 13 residues. Trimming shortened V by 2 bases and J by 2 bases, and 7 bases separated the two germline ends. Germline CDR1 is SGDLS and CDR2 is YYNGEE.

This clonotype showed up just a few times. This chain connects TRBV28 to TRBJ2-1; tentatively, D is TRBD1 or TRBD2 (5 bases each). Trimming shortened V by 6 bases and J by 9 bases, and 18 bases separated the two germline ends. Germline V gene data show CDR1 as MDHEN and CDR2 as SYDVKM. The CDR3 consists of 14 residues. CDR3 in DNA: TGTGCCAGCAGGCTAGCCCAGGGCGGCGGTGAGCAGTTCTTC. It codes for CASRLAQGGGEQFF.

This clonotype was counted a few times. The chain links TRBV7-2 to TRBJ1-2, with D perhaps matching TRBD1 (6 bases). V lost 0 bases to trimming and J lost 5 bases, with 10 bases between them. The CDR3 length is 14 residues. Germline V CDR1 and CDR2: SGHTA, FQGNSA. The chain's CDR3 is CASSLAKQGYGYTF. The CDR3 DNA sequence: TGTGCCAGCAGCTTAGCGAAACAGGGATATGGCTACACCTTC. The full variable domain, in which reference TRBV7-2 and TRBJ1-2 provide the parts outside the CDR3, is GAGVSQSPSNKVTEKGKDVELRCDPISGHTALYWYRQSLGQGLEFLIYFQGNSAPDKSGLPSDRFSAERTGGSVSTLTIQRTQQEDSAVYLCASSLAKQGYGYTFGSGTRLTVV.

In its sample, this clonotype was seen a few times. The gene calls are TRBV11-2 and TRBJ1-4, with 7 bases aligning to TRBD1. J was trimmed by 8 bases and V by 4 bases; bases with no gene match: 7. The germline V gene has CDR1 SGHAT and CDR2 FQNNGV. The CDR3 is 14 residues long. The CDR3 DNA follows: TGTGCCAGCAGCTCGACAGGGACGGGCGAAAAACTGTTTTTT. Translating gives CASSSTGTGEKLFF.

This chain connects TRBV20-1 to TRBJ2-1; TRBD2 aligns across 11 bases. Germline lookup yields CDR1 DFQATT and CDR2 SNEGSKA (reference sequence). Trimming removed 4 bases from V and 8 bases from J; junction bases left unmatched: 10. This CDR3 has 15 residues. The CDR3 loop is CSANPTSGGDYEQFF. The CDR3 nucleotides read TGCAGTGCTAACCCTACTAGCGGGGGCGACTATGAGCAGTTCTTC.

This clonotype was counted between two and nine times. The rearrangement links TRBV7-6 to TRBJ1-3, with TRBD1 identical over 9 bases. V was pared by 2 bases and J by 0 bases, with 2 bases of the junction left unmatched. The length of the CDR3 is 16 residues. The germline CDR1 and CDR2 sequences are SGHVS and FNYEAQ. In nucleotides, the CDR3 is TGTGCCAGCAGCTTAATGGGACAGGGCTCTGGAAACACCATATATTTT. This encodes CASSLMGQGSGNTIYF.

This clonotype was recorded many times. The chain carries TRBV29-1 and TRBJ2-5; D not resolved. V dropped 2 bases and J dropped 0 bases, with 4 bases sitting between them. Germline-derived CDR1 and CDR2 are SQVTM and ANQGSEA. The CDR3 totals 12 residues. CDR3: CSVEYNQETQYF. DNA of the CDR3: TGCAGCGTTGAATACAACCAAGAGACCCAGTACTTC.

This clonotype occurred a few times. Here the CDR3 DNA reads TGCAGTGTCCAGCAAGGGTTTGAGCAGTTCTTC. It translates to CSVQQGFEQFF. J is TRBJ2-1 and V is TRBV20-1; D call uncertain. Trimming shortened V by 7 bases and J by 9 bases, and 13 bases separated the two germline ends. Per the germline V gene, CDR1 is DFQATT and CDR2 is SNEGSKA (reference sequence). This CDR3 has 11 residues.

This clonotype turned up a few times. The chain uses TRBV4-3 and TRBJ2-2, with TRBD2 as a possible D gene (6 bases). Germline CDR1 is LGHNA and CDR2 is YSLEER. Trimming removed 0 bases at V and 5 bases at J, with 13 bases between. The CDR3 totals 16 residues. In DNA, the CDR3 is TGCGCCAGCAGCCAAGAAGACTCAGGGAGGACCGGGGAGCTGTTTTTT. It is translated as CASSQEDSGRTGELFF.

This clonotype appeared many times. The gene calls are TRBV29-1 and TRBJ1-5; 7 bases are shared with TRBD1. Germline trimming cut 5 bases from V and 5 bases from J; bases unmatched to any gene: 9. The CDR3 covers 14 residues. The germline CDR1 and CDR2 sequences are SQVTM and ANQGSEA. The CDR3 region is CSVISAGGDQPQHF. Written as DNA, the CDR3 is TGCAGCGTTATCTCTGCAGGGGGGGATCAGCCCCAGCATTTT.

Only a few counts were recorded for this clonotype. The chain carries TRBV7-2 and TRBJ1-5; D is unresolved. There are 15 residues in the CDR3. V was trimmed by 1 base and J by 7 bases, leaving 14 bases between them. Germline V gene lookup returns CDR1 SGHTA and CDR2 FQGNSA. The CDR3 spells CASSLGVGSGQPQHF. The CDR3 bases are TGTGCCAGCAGCTTAGGAGTTGGATCGGGACAGCCCCAGCATTTT.